The 15 T cell receptor beta chains in this list originate from one sample, sequenced in a study of Ad26.COV2.S vaccination and SARS-CoV-2 variants. Clones were read by immunoSEQ multiplex PCR, and TCRdb kept only the in-frame ones, dropping some. The sample carries more than 300,000 clones, around nine tenths recorded once. Treatment defined: around 19 received Ad26.COV2.S at low or high dose, single or two shots; 5 received placebo; per-sample allocation not given. Material that was analyzed had been drawn on day 63 after the first vaccine or placebo injection. The input for sequencing was peripheral blood, taken in a trial of Ad26.COV2.S vaccine versus placebo. These receptor sequences come from a person between 18 and 65 years old who received the Ad26.COV2.S COVID-19 vaccine or a placebo.

V gene TRBV19 combines with J gene TRBJ1-5, with D tentatively TRBD1 (5 bases). V was clipped by 6 bases and J by 9 bases, with 12 bases between them. CDR1 is LNHDA and CDR2 is SQIVND in the germline V gene (reference sequence). CDR3 length: 12 residues. This CDR3 reads CASRGPSGPQHF. The CDR3 nucleotides are TGTGCCAGTAGGGGGCCCTCGGGGCCCCAGCATTTT. The variable domain in full, completed from reference TRBV19 and TRBJ1-5, reads DGGITQSPKYLFRKEGQNVTLSCEQNLNHDAMYWYRQDPGQGLRLIYYSQIVNDFQKGDIAEGYSVSREKKESFPLTVTSAQKNPTAFYLCASRGPSGPQHFGDGTRLSIL.

The chain carries TRBV6-5 and TRBJ1-1, with D perhaps matching TRBD1 (5 bases). This CDR3 region has 15 residues. Trimming took off 2 bases at V and 5 bases at J, with 15 bases between the two ends. Germline CDR1 is MNHEY and CDR2 is SVGAGI. CDR3 nucleotide sequence: TGTGCCAGCAGTTACGAGGGGCGGGTAAGGACTGAAGCTTTCTTT. Protein product: CASSYEGRVRTEAFF.

The chain has TRBV20-1 and TRBJ2-7; no definite D call. This CDR3 is 11 amino acids long. CDR1 is DFQATT and CDR2 is SNEGSKA in the germline V gene (reference sequence). Trimming shortened V by 5 bases and J by 4 bases, and 9 bases separated the two germline ends. The DNA of the CDR3 is TGCAGTGCTCGTACGCAGTACGAGCAGTACTTC. Encoded protein: CSARTQYEQYF.

CDR3 bases: TGTGCCTGGACCTTTAGCAGGACTCCGACAAATGAGCAGTTCTTC. Translated, it gives CAWTFSRTPTNEQFF. The chain is built from TRBV30 and TRBJ2-1; D perhaps matches TRBD2 (5 bases). CDR1 and CDR2 (germline): GTSNPN, SVGIG (reference sequence). Trimming removed 4 bases from V and 7 bases from J, with 20 bases in between. The CDR3 has 15 amino acids. The variable domain in full, completed from reference TRBV30 and TRBJ2-1, reads SQTIHQWPATLVQPVGSPLSLECTVEGTSNPNLYWYRQAAGRGLQLLFYSVGIGQISSEVPQNLSASRPQDRQFILSSKKLLLSDSGFYLCAWTFSRTPTNEQFFGPGTRLTVL.

The rearrangement uses TRBV10-3 and TRBJ1-4, with D maybe TRBD1 (6 bases). Germline V CDR1 and CDR2: ENHRY, SYGVKD. CDR3 length equals 16 residues. Trimming took 3 bases from V and 2 from J, leaving 13 bases between them. CDR3 DNA: TGTGCCATCAGTGATGCGGGGAGGGGGACTAATGAAAAACTGTTTTTT. Translating gives CAISDAGRGTNEKLFF.

The V and J genes are TRBV5-4 and TRBJ2-7; 10 nucleotides agree with TRBD1. Germline-derived CDR1 and CDR2 are SGHNT and YYREEE (reference sequence). There are 15 residues in the CDR3. J was trimmed by 2 bases and V by 3 bases; bases with no gene match: 5. The CDR3 coding sequence is TGTGCCAGCAGCTCCCCGGGACAGGGGCCCTACGAGCAGTACTTC. Amino acids: CASSSPGQGPYEQYF.

This clone was found once. This chain connects TRBV6-5 to TRBJ1-4, with 7 positions matching TRBD1. The CDR3 consists of 14 residues. The germline V gene has CDR1 MNHEY and CDR2 SVGAGI. The junction had 7 bases not matched to a gene; V was cut back by 6 bases and J by 6 bases. The CDR3 loop reads CASSQGGADEKLFF. The DNA for the CDR3 is TGTGCCAGCAGCCAAGGGGGCGCGGATGAAAAACTGTTTTTT.

This rearrangement joins TRBV3-1 (or the pseudogene TRBV3-2) to TRBJ2-2; 7 nucleotides line up with TRBD1. The CDR3 is made up of 16 amino acids. Losses at the gene ends were 1 base for V and 3 bases for J; bases not matched to a gene: 5. Looked up from germline, CDR1 is LGHDT and CDR2 is YNNKEL (reference sequence). The CDR3 spells CASSQGPGTDTGELFF. The CDR3 nucleotides are TGTGCCAGCAGCCAAGGGCCCGGGACAGACACCGGGGAGCTGTTTTTT.

The chain combines TRBV19 with TRBJ2-7; TRBD1 agrees at 9 bases. The CDR3 is 14 residues long. Germline loops: CDR1 LNHDA, CDR2 SQIVND (reference sequence). With 3 bases clipped from V and 5 bases from J, the junction kept 5 bases outside the gene matches. Here the CDR3 reads CASSMGQGVHEQYF. DNA of the CDR3: TGTGCCAGTAGTATGGGACAGGGCGTCCACGAGCAGTACTTC.

The chain joins TRBV5-1 to TRBJ2-2; TRBD1 might be the D (6 bases). The CDR3 loop spans 16 amino acids. The V and J ends lost 5 bases and 1 base respectively, with 15 bases between them. From germline, CDR1 is SGHRS and CDR2 YFSETQ. In DNA form, the CDR3 reads TGCGCCAGCAGGTTCGGATGGGGACAGAACACCGGGGAGCTGTTTTTT. Translated: CASRFGWGQNTGELFF.

The chain combines TRBV6-2 or TRBV6-3 with TRBJ1-5; 7 bases match TRBD1. The trim removed 2 bases at V and 5 bases at J, leaving 6 bases unmatched. The CDR3 extends over 15 amino acids. The germline V gene encodes CDR1 MNHEY and CDR2 SVGEGT. For the CDR3, the DNA is TGTGCCAGCAGTTACCTCGACAGGGTGTATCAGCCCCAGCATTTT. Residues: CASSYLDRVYQPQHF.

This chain links TRBV14 with TRBJ1-1, with D possibly TRBD1 on 6 matching bases. CDR1 is SGHDN and CDR2 is FVKESK in the germline V gene. Trimming cost V 3 bases and J 0 bases, with 11 bases left between them. The CDR3 consists of 15 residues. The CDR3 DNA is TGTGCCAGCAGCCACCGAAGGGGGTTGAACACTGAAGCTTTCTTT. This encodes CASSHRRGLNTEAFF.

The V and J genes are TRBV28 and TRBJ2-3; 9 positions match TRBD1. V dropped 4 bases and J dropped 4; count of bases not matched to a gene: 9. This CDR3 has 16 residues. Germline V lookup: CDR1 MDHEN, CDR2 SYDVKM. For the CDR3, the DNA is TGTGCCAGCAGTTCCTCGGACAGGGGATGGGCAGATACGCAGTATTTT. Translating it yields CASSSSDRGWADTQYF.

The V and J genes are TRBV5-1 and TRBJ2-2; D may be TRBD2 (6 bases). The germline CDR1 and CDR2 sequences are SGHRS and YFSETQ. The CDR3 extends over 13 amino acids. V lost 3 bases to trimming and J lost 5 bases, with 8 bases between them. The CDR3 loop is CASSSGGTGELFF. CDR3 sequence (DNA): TGCGCCAGCAGCTCAGGAGGGACCGGGGAGCTGTTTTTT.

The rearrangement joins TRBV5-1 to TRBJ1-1, with a weak D call TRBD1 (5 bases). Trimming removed 4 bases at V and 1 base at J, with 5 bases between. The CDR3 is 12 residues long. Germline V gene sequence: CDR1 SGHRS, CDR2 YFSETQ. The CDR3 nucleotides read TGCGCCAGCAGCCAGGGGAACACTGAAGCTTTCTTT. Protein sequence: CASSQGNTEAFF.